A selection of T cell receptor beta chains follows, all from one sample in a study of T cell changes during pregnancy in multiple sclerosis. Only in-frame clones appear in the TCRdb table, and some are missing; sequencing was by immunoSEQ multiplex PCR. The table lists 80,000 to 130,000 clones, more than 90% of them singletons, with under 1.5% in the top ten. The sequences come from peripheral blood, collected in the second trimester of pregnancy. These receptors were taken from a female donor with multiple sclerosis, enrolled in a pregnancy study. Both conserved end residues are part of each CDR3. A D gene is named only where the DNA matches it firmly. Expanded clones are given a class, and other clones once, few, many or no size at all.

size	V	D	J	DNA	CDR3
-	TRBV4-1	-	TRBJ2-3	TGCGCCAGCAGCCCCTTTCCAGGTGCAGATACGCAGTATTTT	CASSPFPGADTQYF
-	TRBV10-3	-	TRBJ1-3	TGTGCCATCAGACAGGAGCTTTTCTCTGGAAACACCATATATTTT	CAIRQELFSGNTIYF
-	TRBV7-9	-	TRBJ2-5	TGTGCCAGCAGCTTCGACAGCTACCAAGAGACCCAGTACTTC	CASSFDSYQETQYF
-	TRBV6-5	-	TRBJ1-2	TGTGCCAGCAGTCCCCGGGGAAGCTATGGCTACACCTTC	CASSPRGSYGYTF
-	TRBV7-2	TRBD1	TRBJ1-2	TGTGCCAGCAGCGTGACAGGGGGAATTCTTGGCTACACCTTC	CASSVTGGILGYTF
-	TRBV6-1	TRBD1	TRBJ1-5	TGTGCCAGCAGTGAAATTTGGACAGGGAATCAGCCCCAGCATTTT	CASSEIWTGNQPQHF
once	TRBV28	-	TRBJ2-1	TGTGCCAGCAGTTTTCGGGGGGCGGGGAGGAATGAGCAGTTCTTC	CASSFRGAGRNEQFF
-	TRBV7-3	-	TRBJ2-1	TGTGCCAGCAGCTTTGAGTCCTACAATGAGCAGTTCTTC	CASSFESYNEQFF
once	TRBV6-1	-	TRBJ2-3	TGTGCCAGCAGGCGGGATAGCACAGATACGCAGTATTTT	CASRRDSTDTQYF
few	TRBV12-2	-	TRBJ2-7	TGTGCAAGTCGCTTACGACCGGGACAGGGTAGCGAGCAGTACTTC	CASRLRPGQGSEQYF
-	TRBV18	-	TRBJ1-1	TGTGCCAGCTCAACCTCCCCCCGACAGGACACTGAAGCTTTCTTT	CASSTSPRQDTEAFF
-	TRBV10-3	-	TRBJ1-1	TGTGCCATCAGTCAGGGAGGGACGAACACTGAAGCTTTCTTT	CAISQGGTNTEAFF
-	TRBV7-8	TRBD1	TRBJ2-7	TGTGCCAGCAGCTTGGGGGACAGGAGCTACGAGCAGTACTTC	CASSLGDRSYEQYF
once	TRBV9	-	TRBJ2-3	TGTGCCAGCAGCGTCGGCGGTAGTGAGGATACGCAGTATTTT	CASSVGGSEDTQYF
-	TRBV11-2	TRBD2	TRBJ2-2	TGTGCCAGCAGCTTGAGACTAGCGGGAATCACCGGGGAGCTGTTTTTT	CASSLRLAGITGELFF
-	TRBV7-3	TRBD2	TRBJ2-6	TGTGCCAGCAGCAGGTCTAGCGGGAGGGATGCTGGGGCCAACGTCCTGACTTTC	CASSRSSGRDAGANVLTF
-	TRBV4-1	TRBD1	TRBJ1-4	TGCGCCAGCAGCCTCGACCGAGGACAGGGGAAAGAAAAACTGTTTTTT	CASSLDRGQGKEKLFF
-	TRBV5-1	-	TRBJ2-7	TGCGCCAGCAGCTTCGGAGGGGCGGCCAACTCCTACGAGCAGTACTTC	CASSFGGAANSYEQYF
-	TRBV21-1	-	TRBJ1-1	TGTGCCAGCAGCAAAAGCCAGCCGGGGACTCGGCCGAACACTGAAGCTTTCTTT	CASSKSQPGTRPNTEAFF
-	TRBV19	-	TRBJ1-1	TGTGCCAGTAGTCCCACAGGGTTCACTGAAGCTTTCTTT	CASSPTGFTEAFF